This entry describes one T cell receptor beta chain. This clone's antigen is unknown. Per-base quality was not reported, and no clone a single base away is much larger than it. The immunoSEQ Assay, a bias-controlled multiplex PCR, was used to amplify TCRbeta CDR3 regions from genomic DNA. The original pipeline was this. The number of nucleated cells in each sample was estimated from the amplification of reference gene primers within the assay. To quantify the absolute abundance of each unique TCRbeta CDR3 rearrangement, sequence reads were collapsed and filtered. Productive Simpson clonality was computed per sample as the square root of Simpson's diversity index over productive rearrangements. TCRdb re-hosts the immuneACCESS table, in-frame sequences only. Its copies lack some clones; in the studies checked, an unresolved V gene accounts for under half of them, and the cause for the rest is not known. That table gives V, J and clone size, and the DNA gave D and trimming. This sample holds about 75,000 clones; around 84% were observed only once. Approximately 20% of the sample comes from the top ten.

This record belongs to a study of blood T cell repertoires in COVID-19 (TCRdb year 2020). Looking at the study overall: The collaborator samples originated in the United States, Italy and Spain and spanned the acute and convalescent phases of COVID-19. The repertoires were made available in a free public database intended to serve as a resource for research on the immune response to SARS-CoV-2. Samples came from the ongoing ImmuneRACE study (first 160 participants) plus 1,254 subjects from 6 global collaborators. HLA class I and class II types, where available, came from metadata supplied by the sample provider rather than from assay-based typing. Nearly every sample came with metadata listing a de-identified subject ID, COVID-19 status, age in years and sex. The prospective study material was composed of cDNA or gDNA derived from T cells, B-cell-depleted T cells, or PBMCs. Deeply sampled blood TCRbeta repertoires from subjects exposed to, actively infected with, or recovered from COVID-19 were included in the dataset.

CDR1 and CDR2 are drawn from the germline V gene: SGHTA, FQGNSA. The junction shows trimming of 4 bases on V and 2 bases on J, and the gene matches do not reach 3 bases of it. The cysteine opens and the phenylalanine closes a CDR3 of 15 amino acids. Only the CDR3 DNA stays, 45 bases, in frame from base 1. What the research found in general, with its limitations: How much clinical and demographic metadata was included differed by source and by participant, and the metadata was provided uncurated.

Each collaborating institution followed its own protocols to collect whole blood in K2EDTA tubes. Collaborator samples were shipped for TCRbeta analysis as frozen whole blood, isolated PBMCs, or DNA extracted from either sample type. This receptor chain uses TRBV7-2 and TRBJ2-2, with TRBD2 identical over 8 junction bases. The receptor was derived from a woman in her forties or fifties with acute or convalescent COVID-19. The sample was peripheral blood. At the DNA level, the sequence is TGTGCCAGCAGCTCCACTAGCGGAAACACCGGGGAGCTGTTTTTT. Its coded protein is CASSSTSGNTGELFF. With the portions outside the CDR3 filled from the reference TRBV7-2 and TRBJ2-2 genes, the complete variable region becomes GAGVSQSPSNKVTEKGKDVELRCDPISGHTALYWYRQSLGQGLEFLIYFQGNSAPDKSGLPSDRFSAERTGGSVSTLTIQRTQQEDSAVYLCASSSTSGNTGELFFGEGSRLTVL.